This T cell receptor beta chain was profiled in a study of yellow fever vaccine responses in identical twins. The study's findings and limits: Among the twins, the vaccine T cell response reportedly seemed partly convergent and partly personalized.

The V end lost 2 bases, the J end lost 8 bases, and 10 bases lay between the germline ends. CDR1 is SGHAT and CDR2 is FQDESV in the germline V gene (reference sequence). The CDR3 sequence is 13 residues long. TCRdb recomputed calls from the RT-PCR reads with MiXCR, one row per CDR3 protein. The table shows about 2,800 distinct CDR3 sequences, with about 80% occurring only once. Remarks on this clonotype: Its specificity is not known.

This chain connects TRBV11-1 to TRBJ2-1; no clear D. This TCR was sampled from a female donor who received the yellow fever vaccine. The specimen was T cells from blood (PBMCs), unsorted or a sorted subset (not recorded which), collected before or after yellow fever vaccination (not recorded which). CDR3 nucleotides: TGTGCCAGCAGCTTAAAGATTTGGGATGAGCAGTTCTTC. Protein sequence: CASSLKIWDEQFF.